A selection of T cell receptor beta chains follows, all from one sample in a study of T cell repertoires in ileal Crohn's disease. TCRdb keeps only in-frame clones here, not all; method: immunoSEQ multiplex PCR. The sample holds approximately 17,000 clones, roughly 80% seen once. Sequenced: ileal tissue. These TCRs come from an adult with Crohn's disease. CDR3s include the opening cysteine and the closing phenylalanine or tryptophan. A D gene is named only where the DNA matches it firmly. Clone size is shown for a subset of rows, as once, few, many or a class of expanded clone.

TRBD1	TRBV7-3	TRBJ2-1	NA	TGTGCCAGCAGCTTAGGGGGAACAGGGGGCGAGCAGTTCTTC	CASSLGGTGGEQFF
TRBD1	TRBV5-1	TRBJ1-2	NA	TGCGCCAGCAGCTTGGCCAGATGGACAGGTCAGGATGGCTACACCTTC	CASSLARWTGQDGYTF
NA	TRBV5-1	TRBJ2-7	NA	TGCGCCAGCAGCCAACTACACTCCGAGCAGTACTTC	CASSQLHSEQYF
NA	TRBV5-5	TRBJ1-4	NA	TGTGCCAGCAGCTTGGGGACAGTGTTGAAACTGTTTTTT	CASSLGTVLKLFF
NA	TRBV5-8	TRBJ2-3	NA	TGTGCCAGCAGCTTACAGGGAGATACGCAGTATTTT	CASSLQGDTQYF
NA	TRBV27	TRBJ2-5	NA	TGTGCCAGCAGTTCCTCCTTTACGAGGGATTTAGGGGAGACCCAGTACTTC	CASSSSFTRDLGETQYF
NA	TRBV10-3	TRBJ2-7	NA	TGTGCCATCAGTGTGCAGGGGACCCCCTACGAGCAGTACTTC	CAISVQGTPYEQYF
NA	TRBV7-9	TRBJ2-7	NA	TGTGCCAGCAGCTTATTAGTGGGGGGTATCTCCTACGAGCAGTACTTC	CASSLLVGGISYEQYF
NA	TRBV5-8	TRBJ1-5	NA	TGTGCCAGCAGCGCTCCGGAGTATAGCAATCAGCCCCAGCATTTT	CASSAPEYSNQPQHF
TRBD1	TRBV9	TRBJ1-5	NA	TGTGCCAGCAGCTTAACGGGACAGGGCAATCAGCCCCAGCATTTT	CASSLTGQGNQPQHF
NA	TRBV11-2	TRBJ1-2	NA	TGTGCCAGCAGCTTAACGGACACTCCTCTCTATGGCTACACCTTC	CASSLTDTPLYGYTF
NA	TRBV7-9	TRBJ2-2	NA	TGTGCCAGCAGCCCGGCGGCCGGGAGACTAAACACCGGGGAGCTGTTTTTT	CASSPAAGRLNTGELFF
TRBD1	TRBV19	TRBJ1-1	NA	TGTGCCAGTAGTCAACAGGGGGGCACTGAAGCTTTCTTT	CASSQQGGTEAFF
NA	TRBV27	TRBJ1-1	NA	TGTGCCAGCAGCCGGGGCAGGGGGAACACTGAAGCTTTCTTT	CASSRGRGNTEAFF
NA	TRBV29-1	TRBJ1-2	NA	TGCAGCGCCCGAGGCGGTTTTGGTCTCTATGGCTACACCTTC	CSARGGFGLYGYTF
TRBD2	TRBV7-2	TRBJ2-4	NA	TGTGCCAGCAGCTTGGTAACTAGCGGCATTCAGTACTTC	CASSLVTSGIQYF
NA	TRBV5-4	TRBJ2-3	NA	TGTGCCAGCAGCCCGGGGATGATTGGCGGTACGCAGTATTTT	CASSPGMIGGTQYF
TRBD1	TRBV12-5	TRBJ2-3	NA	TGTGCTAGTGGTTTGCCTACAGGACAGGGTAGCACAGATACGCAGTATTTT	CASGLPTGQGSTDTQYF
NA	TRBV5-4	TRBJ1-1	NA	TGTGCCAGCAGCCCGAGCGGGGGGGTTGGCACTGAAGCTTTCTTT	CASSPSGGVGTEAFF
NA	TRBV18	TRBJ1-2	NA	TGTGCCAGCTCACCCGGAGCTAACTATGGCTACACCTTC	CASSPGANYGYTF
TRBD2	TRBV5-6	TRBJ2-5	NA	TGTGCCAGCAGTGGGGGGGGAGAGACCCAGTACTTC	CASSGGGETQYF
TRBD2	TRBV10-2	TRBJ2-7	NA	TGCGCCAGCAGTGCGGGGGGGGCCTACGAGCAGTACTTC	CASSAGGAYEQYF
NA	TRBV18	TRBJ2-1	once	TGTGCCAGCTCACCGAGCCGGGGATACAATGAGCAGTTCTTC	CASSPSRGYNEQFF